What follows is one T cell receptor beta chain and its context. Antigen: not known. TCRdb redid the calling of the 5' RACE reads with MiXCR, one entry per CDR3 protein. The data contain about 220,000 distinct CDR3 sequences, about 26% of them singletons. Germline V gene lookup returns CDR1 DFQATT and CDR2 SNEGSKA (reference sequence). The V segment lost 2 bases and the J segment 6 bases; nucleotides outside the gene matches: 16. The length of the CDR3 is 17 residues. These data are taken from a study of CD8 T cells in ankylosing spondylitis. Regarding the study as a whole: Reactive arthritis synovial fluid and blood were previously reported to contain some motif variants. The study identified a TCR beta motif of seven or eight highly homologous variants that appeared characteristic of ankylosing spondylitis blood.

Sequencing was performed on blood, either unsorted or a sorted T cell fraction (not recorded which). This clonotype originated in a male donor with ankylosing spondylitis or in good health (not recorded which). The chain carries TRBV20-1 and TRBJ2-7; 10 nucleotides align to TRBD2. This chain's CDR3 is CSARPSRLAGGGLEQYF. The CDR3 DNA sequence: TGCAGTGCTAGACCCTCTAGACTAGCGGGTGGGGGGCTCGAGCAGTACTTC.